Listed below are T cell receptor beta chains from one sample, sequenced in a study of vaccination effects on CD4 cells after COVID-19. These receptors' antigens are unknown. Assay used: immunoSEQ multiplex PCR; TCRdb lists only in-frame clones, some missing. The sample holds 25,000 to 35,000 clones, about two thirds seen once. The sequences come from CD4+ T cells from PBMCs cultured without peptide, collected before COVID-19 vaccination. Source of these receptors: a human donor who received a COVID-19 vaccine. The conserved cysteine and the conserved F or W are not part of the CDR3 here. The listing skips clone size in some rows; elsewhere it reads once, few, many or a size class.

J: TRBJ2-3
size: -
V: TRBV5-1
CDR3: ASSGGQGSDTQY

J: TRBJ1-3
size: -
V: TRBV2
CDR3: ASSEFGIGNSGNTIY

J: TRBJ1-2
size: -
V: TRBV5-4
CDR3: ASSLSVGGYT

J: TRBJ2-7
size: -
V: TRBV5-6
CDR3: ASSLVGSNYEQY

J: TRBJ1-5
size: -
V: TRBV6-5
CDR3: ASRTTAANYQPQH

J: TRBJ1-6
size: -
V: TRBV28
CDR3: ASSLKRSPLH

J: TRBJ2-5
size: -
V: TRBV6-5
CDR3: AIKQGETQY

J: TRBJ1-4
size: once
V: TRBV30
CDR3: AWSVTGGAGEKLF

J: TRBJ1-5
size: -
V: TRBV7-8
CDR3: ASSSDDRGDQPQH

J: TRBJ1-2
size: once
V: TRBV27
CDR3: ASSTGGPYGYT

J: TRBJ2-3
size: few
V: TRBV6-1
CDR3: ASSDRTRSTDTQY

J: TRBJ2-1
size: few
V: TRBV7-6
CDR3: ASSFGGASYNEQF

J: TRBJ2-7
size: -
V: TRBV5-6
CDR3: ASSLGLAGVSGYEQY

J: TRBJ2-1
size: few
V: TRBV7-9
CDR3: ASSRLAGGSNEQF

J: TRBJ2-7
size: few
V: TRBV2
CDR3: ASSGDSWEQY

J: TRBJ1-4
size: few
V: TRBV3-1/TRBV3-2
CDR3: ASSPGTGATNEKLF

J: TRBJ1-1
size: few
V: TRBV3-1/TRBV3-2
CDR3: ASSQDQGTRTEAF

J: TRBJ2-7
size: -
V: TRBV27
CDR3: ASSWVSGQGISYEQY